These 32 T cell receptor beta chains came from one sample sequenced in a study of shared clonotypes between healthy human individuals. Assay: immunoSEQ multiplex PCR; the TCRdb copy retains only in-frame clones and omits some. Among millions of clones listed, roughly 94% were seen once. Sequenced sample: naive CD4+ T cells sorted from blood. As to subset: CD45RA+ positively selected. Source of these receptors: a man younger than 30 in good health.

V is TRBV19 and J is TRBJ1-1; no clear D gene. The CDR3 length is 16 residues. Trimming removed 6 bases from V and 0 bases from J, with 17 bases in between. The germline V gene encodes CDR1 LNHDA and CDR2 SQIVND (reference sequence). DNA of the CDR3: TGTGCCAGTAGGCCACGGCTCAGGCAGATGAACACTGAAGCTTTCTTT. Translated: CASRPRLRQMNTEAFF.

This chain uses TRBV23-1 with TRBJ1-2; D possibly corresponds to TRBD1 (5 bases). TRBV23-1 is an ORF; its function is uncertain. V was pared by 8 bases and J by 1 base, with 8 bases between. This CDR3 spans 12 amino acids. The CDR3 protein is CASGGNNYGYTF. Here the CDR3 DNA reads TGCGCCAGCGGGGGGAATAACTATGGCTACACCTTC.

The V gene is TRBV2, the J gene TRBJ2-2; 7 bases agree with TRBD2. This CDR3 has 14 residues. Germline CDR1 is SNHLY and CDR2 is FYNNEI. The V and J ends lost 4 bases and 8 bases, in that order; junction bases with no gene match: 7. DNA of the CDR3: TGTGCCAGCAGTGGGTCGAGCGGGGTTGGGGAGCTGTTTTTT. It is translated as CASSGSSGVGELFF.

This clone has a single count. The chain combines TRBV7-9 with TRBJ2-5, with D possibly matching TRBD2 (6 bases). The CDR3 is 16 amino acids. Germline assignment: CDR1 SEHNR and CDR2 FQNEAQ (reference sequence). V lost 4 bases and J 2 bases, leaving 17 bases between the germline ends. In nucleotides, the CDR3 is TGTGCCAGCAGCTCCACCCCCTTTGCGGGGCAAGAGACCCAGTACTTC. Its translation is CASSSTPFAGQETQYF.

J is TRBJ2-7 and V is TRBV18, with D possibly TRBD1 on 6 matching bases. Trimming cost V 5 bases and J 5 bases, with 16 bases left between them. The germline gives CDR1 KGHSH, CDR2 LQKENI. This CDR3 is built from 14 residues. The CDR3 DNA is TGTGCCAGCTCATACCGACAGGAGCAGGACGAGCAGTACTTC. Translated: CASSYRQEQDEQYF.

CDR3 sequence reads: CATSRDVSLGSDTQYF. CDR3 bases: TGTGCCACCAGCAGAGATGTGTCACTAGGGTCGGATACGCAGTATTTT. The chain uses TRBV15 and TRBJ2-3; TRBD2 might be the D (5 bases). V lost 0 bases and J lost 6, with 16 bases in between. CDR1 is LNHNV, CDR2 YYDKDF, per germline (reference sequence). The CDR3 is made up of 16 amino acids.

The V gene is TRBV4-1, the J gene TRBJ2-3, with 7 bases fitting TRBD2. The V gene's germline CDR1 is MGHRA and CDR2 YSYEKL. The CDR3 extends over 17 amino acids. V dropped 0 bases and J dropped 3; count of bases not matched to a gene: 9. The CDR3 DNA follows: TGCGCCAGCAGCCAAGACCCGGAGCGGGGTGTGACAGATACGCAGTATTTT. Residues: CASSQDPERGVTDTQYF.

This clone showed up just once. The chain has TRBV6-5 and TRBJ2-1; D possibly corresponds to TRBD2 (6 bases). The CDR3 runs 13 residues. Trimming shortened V by 7 bases and J by 4 bases, and 11 bases separated the two germline ends. Germline values: CDR1 MNHEY, CDR2 SVGAGI. The CDR3, as DNA: TGTGCCAGCATTCCCGCGGGGTACAATGAGCAGTTCTTC. Translating gives CASIPAGYNEQFF.

J is TRBJ2-7 and V is TRBV5-1; 8 nucleotides agree with TRBD2. The CDR3 extends over 14 amino acids. From germline, CDR1 is SGHRS and CDR2 YFSETQ. V shed 2 bases and J 2 bases; nucleotides not matched to a gene: 3. The CDR3 DNA reads TGCGCCAGCAGCTTTAGCGGGGCCACCTACGAGCAGTACTTC. This encodes CASSFSGATYEQYF. Full variable domain (missing parts from reference TRBV5-1 and TRBJ2-7): KAGVTQTPRYLIKTRGQQVTLSCSPISGHRSVSWYQQTPGQGLQFLFEYFSETQRNKGNFPGRFSGRQFSNSRSEMNVSTLELGDSALYLCASSFSGATYEQYFGPGTRLTVT.

The rearrangement links TRBV30 to TRBJ1-4; D is uncertain. The V gene lost 3 bases and the J gene lost 2 bases, with 13 bases spanning the gap. CDR3 length equals 15 residues. The V gene's germline CDR1 is GTSNPN and CDR2 SVGIG (reference sequence). CDR3 coding DNA: TGTGCCTGGAGGATTACCCACGCGACTAATGAAAAACTGTTTTTT. Protein sequence: CAWRITHATNEKLFF.

The V gene is TRBV21-1, the J gene TRBJ2-7; the table assigns TRBD1, which was not confirmed against the DNA. TRBV21-1 is a documented pseudogene. The CDR3 runs 17 residues. The CDR3 here is CASSTQIPGQGAREQYF. The DNA of the CDR3 is TGTGCCAGCAGCACCCAAATTCCGGGACAGGGGGCGCGGGAGCAGTACTTC.

This clone was recorded once. The chain employs TRBV28 and TRBJ2-5; D remains ambiguous. With 5 bases removed from V and 4 bases from J, the gap between germline ends came to 17 bases. CDR3 length: 15 residues. Germline CDR1 reads MDHEN; CDR2 reads SYDVKM. For the CDR3, the DNA is TGTGCCAGCAGTGCTACTTTAGGGCGTGGAGAGACCCAGTACTTC. This gives the protein CASSATLGRGETQYF.

The CDR3 spells CASRGQAANTGELFF. As DNA, the CDR3 is TGTGCCAGCAGGGGACAGGCCGCAAACACCGGGGAGCTGTTTTTT. The chain links TRBV28 to TRBJ2-2, with 8 bases lining up with TRBD1. This CDR3 contains 15 residues. V lost 6 bases to trimming and J lost 2 bases; unmatched junction nucleotides: 5. Germline V gene data show CDR1 as MDHEN and CDR2 as SYDVKM.

The chain recombines TRBV5-1 with TRBJ2-3, with a possible D match to TRBD2 (6 bases). Germline V gives CDR1 SGHRS, CDR2 YFSETQ. The CDR3 is 14 amino acids. The V end lost 3 bases, the J end lost 5 bases, and 13 bases lay between the germline ends. The CDR3 is CASSWTTPGDTQYF. CDR3 sequence (DNA): TGCGCCAGCAGCTGGACTACCCCAGGAGATACGCAGTATTTT.

There are a few counts of this clone. V and J are TRBV5-6 and TRBJ2-1; D unresolved. The CDR3 extends over 15 amino acids. Trimming took 5 bases from V and 2 from J, leaving 14 bases between them. Germline V gene data show CDR1 as SGHDT and CDR2 as YYEEEE. CDR3 amino acids: CASSSLETPYNEQFF. CDR3 nucleotide sequence: TGTGCCAGCAGTTCCCTAGAGACCCCCTACAATGAGCAGTTCTTC.

A note on this clone: Other DNA sequences from this sample encode an identical CDR3 as well. This sequence joins TRBV5-4 and TRBJ1-2; D gene ambiguous. There are 13 residues in the CDR3. Trimming removed 0 bases from V and 0 bases from J, with 3 bases in between. Germline V gives CDR1 SGHNT, CDR2 YYREEE (reference sequence). CDR3 loop: CASSLESNYGYTF. The CDR3 DNA follows: TGTGCCAGCAGCTTGGAGTCTAACTATGGCTACACCTTC.

This chain connects TRBV2 to TRBJ1-6, with 11 bases fitting TRBD1. V dropped 9 bases and J dropped 9; count of bases not matched to a gene: 10. Germline V gene sequence: CDR1 SNHLY, CDR2 FYNNEI. The CDR3 length is 15 residues. The CDR3 loop reads CASGGQGVSRSPLHF. In DNA form, the CDR3 reads TGTGCCAGTGGGGGACAGGGGGTATCACGTTCACCCCTCCACTTT.

On this clone: The same CDR3 is also encoded by other DNA sequences in this sample. The V gene is TRBV18, the J gene TRBJ1-2; D possibly corresponds to TRBD1 (6 bases). Trimming stripped 0 bases from V and 4 bases from J, with 9 bases between. The germline gives CDR1 KGHSH, CDR2 LQKENI. The CDR3 contains 14 residues. The CDR3 nucleotides are TGTGCCAGCTCACCACCTCAGGGGATCTATGGCTACACCTTC. It is translated as CASSPPQGIYGYTF. Full variable domain (rest looked up from reference TRBV18 and TRBJ1-2): NAGVMQNPRHLVRRRGQEARLRCSPMKGHSHVYWYRQLPEEGLKFMVYLQKENIIDESGMPKERFSAEFPKEGPSILRIQQVVRGDSAAYFCASSPPQGIYGYTFGSGTRLTVV.

The J gene is TRBJ2-5, the V gene TRBV5-1, with D unresolved. This CDR3 spans 14 amino acids. CDR1 and CDR2 from the germline V gene are SGHRS and YFSETQ. Trimming removed 0 bases from V and 10 bases from J, with 16 bases in between. CDR3 sequence reads: CASSLGLVEFVQYF. Here the CDR3 DNA reads TGCGCCAGCAGCTTGGGCCTTGTGGAATTCGTCCAGTACTTC.

The chain has TRBV23-1 and TRBJ1-2; TRBD1 agrees at 10 bases. TRBV23-1 is an open reading frame, and its role is uncertain. There are 15 residues in the CDR3. Losses at the gene ends were 2 bases for V and 5 bases for J; bases not matched to a gene: 5. The CDR3 loop reads CASSQGPGQGYGYTF. In DNA, the CDR3 is TGCGCCAGCAGTCAAGGGCCGGGACAGGGGTATGGCTACACCTTC.

The chain recombines TRBV25-1 with TRBJ1-2, with D perhaps TRBD1 (6 bases). V was cut by 0 bases and J by 8 bases, with 13 bases left in between. CDR3 length: 14 amino acids. The germline V gene has CDR1 MGHDK and CDR2 SYGVNS. The chain's CDR3 is CASSEYRGGGGYTF. Here the CDR3 DNA reads TGTGCCAGCAGTGAATACAGGGGAGGAGGGGGCTACACCTTC.

A remark on this clone: In the same sample, other DNA sequences code for this CDR3. V gene TRBV18 combines with J gene TRBJ1-1, with 8 bases that match TRBD1. The J segment lost 4 bases and the V segment lost 2 bases, leaving 3 bases of the junction unmatched. Germline values: CDR1 KGHSH, CDR2 LQKENI. The CDR3 covers 14 residues. The CDR3 DNA reads as TGTGCCAGCTCACCATCCGGACAGGGCACTGAAGCTTTCTTT. Amino acid sequence: CASSPSGQGTEAFF.

The rearrangement links TRBV5-1 to TRBJ2-1; 10 positions agree with TRBD1. The V gene's germline CDR1 is SGHRS and CDR2 YFSETQ. The CDR3 loop spans 16 amino acids. V shed 0 bases and J 2 bases; nucleotides not matched to a gene: 2. The DNA of the CDR3 is TGCGCCAGCAGCTTGGGTGGGACAGGGGCCTACAATGAGCAGTTCTTC. This codes for CASSLGGTGAYNEQFF.

Notes on this clone: Other DNA sequences from this sample encode an identical CDR3 as well. The chain uses TRBV10-2 and TRBJ2-1; D is uncertain. Trimming stripped 2 bases from V and 7 bases from J, with 3 bases between. The CDR3 spans 11 residues. The germline gives CDR1 WSHSY, CDR2 SAAADI. In nucleotides, the CDR3 is TGCGCCAGCAGTGAGAAAAATGAGCAGTTCTTC. Its translation: CASSEKNEQFF.

The genes are TRBV2 and TRBJ2-5; no firm D call. The V and J ends lost 3 bases and 5 bases respectively, with 10 bases between them. This CDR3 spans 13 amino acids. The germline CDR1 and CDR2 sequences are SNHLY and FYNNEI. In DNA, the CDR3 is TGTGCCAGCAGTGATCCGGTACGGGAGACCCAGTACTTC. Residues: CASSDPVRETQYF.

The genes are TRBV10-1 and TRBJ2-5; 10 positions agree with TRBD2. The CDR3 sequence is 13 residues long. V lost 6 bases and J lost 5; bases outside the gene matches: 3. Germline values: CDR1 WNHNN, CDR2 SYGVQD (reference sequence). The CDR3: CASSSGRAETQYF. The CDR3 DNA follows: TGCGCCAGCAGCAGCGGGAGGGCCGAGACCCAGTACTTC.

The chain has TRBV6-4 and TRBJ2-6; D unclear. Germline V gives CDR1 MRHNA, CDR2 SNTAGT. The CDR3 runs to 15 residues. V lost 3 bases and J lost 0, with 6 bases in between. Here the CDR3 reads CASSDGGSGANVLTF. As DNA, the CDR3 is TGTGCCAGCAGTGATGGTGGCTCTGGGGCCAACGTCCTGACTTTC.

This clone has just one count. The genes are TRBV5-1 and TRBJ2-1, with D perhaps matching TRBD1 (5 bases). V lost 4 bases and J lost 4, with 12 bases in between. The CDR3 consists of 14 residues. Germline assignment: CDR1 SGHRS and CDR2 YFSETQ. The CDR3 bases are TGCGCCAGCAGCGTGGAGCAGGGATACAATGAGCAGTTCTTC. This gives the protein CASSVEQGYNEQFF.

The DNA of the CDR3 is TGTGCCAGCTCACGTCTACTAGCGGGAGGGAACCAAGAGACCCAGTACTTC. Translating gives CASSRLLAGGNQETQYF. The chain is built from TRBV18 and TRBJ2-5; TRBD2 matches at 13 bases. The CDR3 has 17 amino acids. The ends lost 4 bases at V and 0 bases at J; junction bases unmatched: 5. Germline CDR1 reads KGHSH; CDR2 reads LQKENI.

The CDR3 loop is CASSLEGGTEAFF. Written as DNA, the CDR3 is TGTGCCAGCAGTCTCGAAGGGGGCACTGAAGCTTTCTTT. V usage is TRBV2 and J usage is TRBJ1-1, with TRBD1 as a possible D gene (6 bases). CDR3 length equals 13 residues. Trimming took off 5 bases at V and 4 bases at J, with 11 bases between the two ends. The germline gives CDR1 SNHLY, CDR2 FYNNEI.

The V and J genes are TRBV11-2 and TRBJ2-5; the D is unclear. Germline V CDR1 and CDR2: SGHAT, FQNNGV. This CDR3 contains 13 residues. V lost 4 bases, J lost 5 bases, and 11 bases lay in between. The CDR3 DNA sequence: TGTGCCAGCAGCTCGCAAAGGCCGGAGACCCAGTACTTC. Translated: CASSSQRPETQYF.

The chain is built from TRBV4-3 and TRBJ2-7; 13 bases line up with TRBD2. J gave up 2 bases and V 5 bases, and 3 bases lay outside the gene matches. The CDR3 loop spans 15 amino acids. Germline-derived CDR1 and CDR2 are LGHNA and YSLEER. CDR3 nucleotide sequence: TGCGCCAGCAGCTGGGGACTAGCGGGAACCTACGAGCAGTACTTC. This codes for CASSWGLAGTYEQYF.